The sequence of this T cell receptor beta chain was determined in a study of cytomegalovirus exposure and HLA in healthy donors. There are a few counts of this clone. 60 Vbeta and 13 Jbeta primers were used in PCR. Original analysis: In a later analysis, of around 85 million unique beta chains, approximately 10 million appeared in at least two donors. This table comes from immunoSEQ multiplex PCR, and its TCRdb copy is limited to in-frame clones, with some not included. Clone size and the V and J calls come from that table; the DNA yielded D and trimming. Of some 64,000 clones detected, more than 70% appear once; the ten largest clones hold approximately 1.4%. This CDR3 is 15 amino acids long. Germline CDR1 MNHNS, CDR2 SASEGT. With 2 bases removed from V and 0 bases from J, the gap between germline ends came to 5 bases.

V gene TRBV6-1 combines with J gene TRBJ2-6; D gene unclear. The TCR sequence derives from a young man in good health and CMV-seropositive. Sequences were obtained from PBMCs. The chain's CDR3 is CASSEQNSGANVLTF. The DNA for the CDR3 is TGTGCCAGCAGTGAACAAAACTCTGGGGCCAACGTCCTGACTTTC.